The next 26 T cell receptor beta chains were all read from a single sample in a study of regulatory T cells in long-lasting Graves disease. Arm-PCR with iRepertoire HTBI primers amplified the CDR3 regions for these TCR beta libraries. MiXCR, applied by TCRdb to the multiplex PCR reads, yields one record per CDR3 protein. The table records under 450,000 distinct CDR3 sequences, around 15% of them present only once. As to time point: newly diagnosed GD, antithyroid drugs for less than 3 months. Extracted RNA from PBMCs served as the source of the TCR library. The same specimen was also included in a second study, on T cells in Graves' hyperthyroidism and ophthalmopathy.

Sequencing used peripheral blood mononuclear cells (PBMCs), obtained at new diagnosis, from a patient treated with antithyroid drugs. The receptors come from a woman aged 18-29 years with Graves disease.

The chain carries TRBV7-9 and TRBJ2-7; 9 bases are a match to TRBD2. After removal of 1 base from V and 3 bases from J, the junction contained 4 bases not matched to a gene. CDR1 SEHNR and CDR2 FQNEAQ come from the germline V gene (reference sequence). The CDR3 contains 15 residues. The CDR3 coding sequence is TGTGCCAGCAGCTTAGAAGGGACTAGCCACTACGAGCAGTACTTC. Translated: CASSLEGTSHYEQYF.

As DNA, the CDR3 is TGTGCCAGCAGCCCGGGATATAATGAAAAACTGTTTTTT. It encodes CASSPGYNEKLFF. This chain connects TRBV6-1 to TRBJ1-4; no clear D. The ends were cut back, 6 bases at V and 4 bases at J, with 9 bases in the middle. The CDR3 contains 13 residues. CDR1 MNHNS and CDR2 SASEGT come from the germline V gene.

This clonotype was found a few times. The chain joins TRBV4-3 to TRBJ2-5; D not resolved. CDR1 and CDR2 from the germline V gene are LGHNA and YSLEER. The CDR3 is 15 amino acids. V lost 0 bases and J 1 base, leaving 9 bases between the germline ends. The CDR3 reads CASSQEEGFQETQYF. Here the CDR3 DNA reads TGCGCCAGCAGCCAAGAGGAAGGATTCCAAGAGACCCAGTACTTC.

This clonotype was picked up many times. V usage is TRBV3-1 and J usage is TRBJ1-2; perhaps TRBD1 as D (6 bases). Germline assignment: CDR1 LGHDT and CDR2 YNNKEL (reference sequence). The ends were cut back, 3 bases at V and 6 bases at J, with 14 bases in the middle. The CDR3 totals 14 residues. CDR3 sequence (DNA): TGTGCCAGCAGCCAGATTAGGGGGGACGATGGCTACACCTTC. Its translation is CASSQIRGDDGYTF. Based on the CDR3 plus reference TRBV3-1 and TRBJ1-2, the full variable domain is DTAVSQTPKYLVTQMGNDKSIKCEQNLGHDTMYWYKQDSKKFLKIMFSYNNKELIINETVPNRFSPKSPDKAHLNLHINSLELGDSAVYFCASSQIRGDDGYTFGSGTRLTVV.

The sample holds many counts of this clonotype. The chain links TRBV2 to TRBJ1-2, with D perhaps TRBD1 (5 bases). The CDR3 length is 14 residues. Per the germline V gene, CDR1 is SNHLY and CDR2 is FYNNEI. V was pared by 7 bases and J by 1 base, with 13 bases between. The DNA of the CDR3 is TGTGCCAGCATTGGGACTCCTCGTAACTATGGCTACACCTTC. Its translation: CASIGTPRNYGYTF.

The table lists this clonotype with many counts. V gene TRBV7-9 combines with J gene TRBJ2-7; 7 bases are a match to TRBD2. The CDR3 spans 14 residues. Trimming took 3 bases from V and 3 from J; bases not matched to a gene: 5. Germline lookup yields CDR1 SEHNR and CDR2 FQNEAQ (reference sequence). CDR3 coding DNA: TGTGCCAGCAGCTTCTCGGAGCGGGGCTACGAGCAGTACTTC. As protein: CASSFSERGYEQYF.

This clonotype was seen at least ten times. The CDR3 reads CASSLAADNHQPQHF. The CDR3 DNA is TGTGCCAGCAGTTTAGCGGCCGACAACCATCAGCCCCAGCATTTT. This chain uses TRBV12-3 or TRBV12-4 with TRBJ1-5; D not certain. V lost 0 bases and J 5 bases, leaving 11 bases between the germline ends. The CDR3 length is 15 residues.

The chain uses TRBV6-1 and TRBJ2-2; weak D call: TRBD1 (6 bases). This CDR3 contains 18 residues. V dropped 7 bases and J dropped 8 bases, with 29 bases sitting between them. The V gene's germline CDR1 is MNHNS and CDR2 SASEGT. The CDR3 protein is CASTRHRAPRDTQGELFF. The CDR3 DNA follows: TGTGCCAGCACCCGACACCGTGCCCCCCGGGACACCCAGGGGGAGCTGTTTTTT.

This clonotype was seen ten or more times. The J gene is TRBJ1-5, the V gene TRBV30; 10 bases agree with TRBD1. Losses at the gene ends were 2 bases for V and 6 bases for J; bases not matched to a gene: 7. The CDR3 contains 15 residues. Per the germline V gene, CDR1 is GTSNPN and CDR2 is SVGIG (reference sequence). The CDR3 region is CAWSQGQGGGQPQHF. For the CDR3, the DNA is TGTGCCTGGAGTCAAGGACAGGGGGGGGGTCAGCCCCAGCATTTT.

This clonotype was counted many times. CDR3 DNA: TGTGCCAGCTGGACAGGGAACACTGAAGCTTTCTTT. Its translation is CASWTGNTEAFF. The rearrangement links TRBV12-3 or TRBV12-4 to TRBJ1-1; 7 bases are shared with TRBD1. The CDR3 extends over 12 amino acids. V trimming: 8 bases; J trimming: 1 base; junction bases outside the gene matches: 1.

This clonotype was seen many times. This chain links TRBV6-5 with TRBJ1-1; possible D gene TRBD1, 5 bases. The length of the CDR3 is 13 residues. Germline CDR1 MNHEY, CDR2 SVGAGI. V was shortened by 0 bases and J by 8 bases, with 10 bases between the two germline ends. CDR3 nucleotide sequence: TGTGCCAGCAGTTACTCGCTTCAGGGCGAAGCTTTCTTT. Protein: CASSYSLQGEAFF.

This clonotype was found a few times. This rearrangement joins TRBV20-1 to TRBJ1-3; D might be TRBD1 (5 bases). With 0 bases removed from V and 4 bases from J, the gap between germline ends came to 7 bases. The CDR3 is made up of 13 amino acids. Germline-derived CDR1 and CDR2 are DFQATT and SNEGSKA (reference sequence). The CDR3 DNA is TGCAGTGCTAGAGAGGACAAAGGAAACACCATATATTTT. Translation: CSAREDKGNTIYF.

A few counts support this clonotype. An end of the junction does not agree with germline; a read error may underlie this. This chain links TRBV2 with TRBJ2-5, with 9 bases lining up with TRBD2. The CDR3 is 14 residues long. Germline V lookup: CDR1 SNHLY, CDR2 FYNNEI. The CDR3 reads CASTGRVVAGVADF. The CDR3 DNA follows: TGTGCCAGCACCGGGAGGGTGGTAGCGGGGGTTGCGGACTTC.

This clonotype was seen at least ten times. The rearrangement joins TRBV11-2 to TRBJ1-2, with 11 bases lining up with TRBD1. V was pared by 4 bases and J by 0 bases, with 10 bases of the junction left unmatched. Germline V lookup: CDR1 SGHAT, CDR2 FQNNGV. This CDR3 is built from 18 residues. CDR3 residues: CASSSGTGGLHTNYGYTF. The CDR3 bases are TGTGCCAGCAGCTCCGGGACAGGGGGGCTTCATACTAACTATGGCTACACCTTC.

Comments on this clonotype: A much more abundant neighbour one base away suggests this may be a read error. The chain recombines TRBV13 with TRBJ2-7, with a weak D call TRBD2 (6 bases). The CDR3 is 15 residues long. Germline loops: CDR1 PRHDT, CDR2 FYEKMQ (reference sequence). CDR3 region: CAGSERAGRLYEQYF. CDR3 coding DNA: TGTGCCGGCAGTGAAAGGGCAGGGAGGTTGTACGAGCAGTACTTC.

The rearrangement links TRBV12-5 to TRBJ2-6; D remains unclear. The V and J ends lost 3 bases and 2 bases respectively, with 2 bases between them. Looked up from germline, CDR1 is LGHNT and CDR2 is FRNRAP. This CDR3 comprises 13 residues. The CDR3: CASGFTGANVLTF. The CDR3 region has the DNA TGTGCTAGTGGTTTCACTGGGGCCAACGTCCTGACTTTC.

This clonotype was detected ten times or more. This chain uses TRBV6-1 with TRBJ1-5, with D possibly matching TRBD1 (5 bases). The CDR3 spans 16 residues. V was cut by 1 base and J by 9 bases, with 19 bases left in between. Germline V gene sequence: CDR1 MNHNS, CDR2 SASEGT. CDR3 nucleotides: TGTGCCAGCAGTGAAGAGGCGGGGCTGTTATCAGGGCCCCAGCATTTT. It is translated as CASSEEAGLLSGPQHF.

This clonotype was counted between two and nine times. The gene calls are TRBV20-1 and TRBJ1-4; D ambiguous. This CDR3 comprises 13 residues. Germline values: CDR1 DFQATT, CDR2 SNEGSKA (reference sequence). V was clipped by 6 bases and J by 5 bases, with 13 bases between them. CDR3 bases: TGCAGTGCAGAAATCGACGGAAATGAAAAACTGTTTTTT. It yields the protein CSAEIDGNEKLFF.

In its sample, this clonotype was seen many times. This chain uses TRBV2 with TRBJ1-2; D gene uncertain. Germline CDR1 is SNHLY and CDR2 is FYNNEI. This CDR3 is built from 11 residues. The V end lost 4 bases, the J end lost 8 bases, and 8 bases lay between the germline ends. The CDR3, as DNA: TGTGCCAGCAGTGCGGTGGCGGGCTACACCTTC. It encodes CASSAVAGYTF.

The V gene is TRBV19, the J gene TRBJ2-3; TRBD2 matches at 9 bases. CDR1 and CDR2 from the germline V gene are LNHDA and SQIVND (reference sequence). CDR3 length equals 15 residues. The V segment lost 3 bases and the J segment 3 bases; nucleotides outside the gene matches: 4. The CDR3 DNA reads TGTGCCAGTAGTATTGTTGCGGGAGGGACAGATACGCAGTATTTT. This encodes CASSIVAGGTDTQYF.

This clonotype came up a few times. It may be a read error: a sequence one base away is much more abundant. This sequence joins TRBV30 and TRBJ2-7, with 7 nucleotides matching TRBD2. Germline V CDR1 and CDR2: GTSNPN, SVGIG (reference sequence). CDR3 size: 14 residues. CDR3 loop: CAWSVGGVVYEQHF. The DNA for the CDR3 is TGTGCCTGGAGTGTTGGGGGGGTAGTCTACGAGCAGCACTTC.

In its sample, this clonotype was seen many times. V usage is TRBV20-1 and J usage is TRBJ2-1, with TRBD2 as a possible D gene (7 bases). Trimming removed 0 bases at V and 0 bases at J, with 15 bases between. The CDR3 has 17 residues. Germline CDR1 reads DFQATT; CDR2 reads SNEGSKA (reference sequence). The CDR3 nucleotides read TGCAGTGCTAGAGATCGAGGGGGGGGGAGCTCCTACAATGAGCAGTTCTTC. Its protein product is CSARDRGGGSSYNEQFF.

The sample holds a few counts of this clonotype. The chain joins TRBV6-1 to TRBJ2-1, with D perhaps assigned TRBD1 or TRBD2 (7 bases each). Germline-derived CDR1 and CDR2 are MNHNS and SASEGT. This CDR3 is 13 amino acids long. Deletions cut 6 bases from V and 8 bases from J, with 14 bases between. The CDR3, as DNA: TGTGCCAGCAGACAGGGAGGGGGCGATGAGCAGTTCTTC. It specifies CASRQGGGDEQFF.

The chain carries TRBV10-1 and TRBJ2-6; D is ambiguous. The V end lost 6 bases, the J end lost 2 bases, and 5 bases lay between the germline ends. The CDR3 covers 13 residues. Germline CDR1 is WNHNN and CDR2 is SYGVQD (reference sequence). The DNA of the CDR3 is TGCGCCAGCAGCGAGGCTGGGGCCAACGTCCTGACTTTC. As protein: CASSEAGANVLTF.

This clonotype was seen many times. The genes are TRBV28 and TRBJ1-4; tentative D call: TRBD1 (6 bases). This CDR3 spans 17 amino acids. V lost 1 base to trimming and J lost 6 bases, with 18 bases between them. Germline lookup yields CDR1 MDHEN and CDR2 SYDVKM. The CDR3 loop is CASSLLPRTVSDEKLFF. CDR3 nucleotides: TGTGCCAGCAGTTTATTGCCCCGGACAGTGTCCGATGAAAAACTGTTTTTT.

This clonotype was counted a few times. This rearrangement joins TRBV28 to TRBJ1-3; D is undetermined. The CDR3 totals 14 residues. Trimming shortened V by 6 bases and J by 4 bases, and 13 bases separated the two germline ends. Germline V CDR1 and CDR2: MDHEN, SYDVKM. The CDR3 DNA reads TGTGCCAGCAGAGAGGGCGCACGAGGAAACACCATATATTTT. It codes for CASREGARGNTIYF.